The clone carrying this T cell receptor (beta chain) was picked up many times. Its specificity is unknown. This sample is part of a study of regulatory T cells in long-lasting Graves disease. Broader study findings: Persistent disease favored TRBV28, TRBJ1-2 and TRBJ2-5.

Trimming took off 2 bases at V and 0 bases at J, with 5 bases between the two ends. The CDR3 runs 14 residues. Germline V lookup: CDR1 SGHAT, CDR2 FQNNGV. Time point in this sample: newly diagnosed GD, antithyroid drugs for less than 3 months. The TCR library used RNA extracted from PBMCs. Construction of TCR beta libraries relied on iRepertoire HTBI primers and on Arm-PCR targeting CDR3 regions. TCRdb ran MiXCR on the multiplex PCR reads and lists one entry per CDR3 protein. The data contain about 540,000 distinct CDR3 sequences, about 14% of them singletons. These sequences were also reported in another study, on T cells in Graves' hyperthyroidism and ophthalmopathy. This second study notes: Initially, a first-round RT-PCR of the TCR CDR3 employed the HTBI primer set. Most thyroid clonotypes expanded above 0.001 appeared in blood too.

The specimen comprised peripheral blood mononuclear cells (PBMCs), sampled at new diagnosis, from a patient treated with antithyroid drugs. This clonotype was obtained from a young man with Graves disease. This sequence joins TRBV11-2 and TRBJ1-5; no firm D call. CDR3 amino acids: CASSLTNSNQPQHF. The DNA for the CDR3 is TGTGCCAGCAGCTTAACAAATAGCAATCAGCCCCAGCATTTT.